This T cell receptor beta chain comes out of a study of blood T cell repertoires in COVID-19. This CDR3 contains 13 residues. The ends were cut back, 3 bases at V and 1 base at J, with 5 bases in the middle. Germline CDR1 reads SGDLS; CDR2 reads YYNGEE. Assay used: immunoSEQ multiplex PCR; TCRdb lists only in-frame clones, some missing. The sample holds over 450,000 clones, about 88% seen once. The sample comprised peripheral blood. The rearrangement uses TRBV9 and TRBJ1-3; D not resolved. The receptor was derived from a man aged 18 to 29 with COVID-19, enrolled during active disease. CDR3 region: CASSGSSGNTIYF. In DNA form, the CDR3 reads TGTGCCAGCAGCGGCAGTTCTGGAAACACCATATATTTT.